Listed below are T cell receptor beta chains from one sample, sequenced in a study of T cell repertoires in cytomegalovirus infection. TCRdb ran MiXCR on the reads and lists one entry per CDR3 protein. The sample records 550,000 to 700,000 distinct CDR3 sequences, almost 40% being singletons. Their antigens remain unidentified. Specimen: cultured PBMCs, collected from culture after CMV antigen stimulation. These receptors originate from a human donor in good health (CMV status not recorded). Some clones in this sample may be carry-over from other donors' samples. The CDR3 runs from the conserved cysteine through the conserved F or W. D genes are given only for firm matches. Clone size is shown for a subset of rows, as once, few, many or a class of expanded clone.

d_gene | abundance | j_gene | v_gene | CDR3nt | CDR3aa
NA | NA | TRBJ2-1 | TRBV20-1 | TGCAGTGCTAGTAGCGGCTCCTACAATGAGCAGTTCTTC | CSASSGSYNEQFF
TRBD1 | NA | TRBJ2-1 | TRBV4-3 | TGCGCCAGCAGCCAAGATTACAGGGGAGTCTTGAATGAGCAGTTCTTC | CASSQDYRGVLNEQFF
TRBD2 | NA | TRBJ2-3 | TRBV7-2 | TGTGCCAGCAGCTTAGCCGTTAGCGGGGGGGCCTATACGCAGTATTTT | CASSLAVSGGAYTQYF
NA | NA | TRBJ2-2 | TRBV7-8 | TGTGCCAGCAGCTTTTTGTCCCGGCCTACCGGGGAGCTGTTTTTT | CASSFLSRPTGELFF
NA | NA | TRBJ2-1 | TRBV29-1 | TGCAGCGTTGAAATGTTGACCACTGGTGAGCAGTTCTTC | CSVEMLTTGEQFF
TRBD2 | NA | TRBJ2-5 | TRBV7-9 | TGTGCCAGCAGCTTAGGCTCTAGCGGGGGTCAACAAGAGACCCAGTACTTC | CASSLGSSGGQQETQYF
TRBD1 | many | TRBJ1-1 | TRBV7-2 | TGTGCCAGCAGTTTCGACAGGGGCTCTGAAGCTTTCTTT | CASSFDRGSEAFF
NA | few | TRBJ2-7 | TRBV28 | TGTGCCAGCAGGGTAGGATTCTTCGGCTCCTACGAGCAGTACTTC | CASRVGFFGSYEQYF
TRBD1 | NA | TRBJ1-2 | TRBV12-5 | TGTGCTAGTGGTTTGGTTCCAACAGGGGTTGGCTACACCTTC | CASGLVPTGVGYTF
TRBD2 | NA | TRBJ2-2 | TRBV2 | TGTGCCAGCAGCATAGAGTACGGGGGGGCGAGCACCGGGGAGCTGTTTTTT | CASSIEYGGASTGELFF
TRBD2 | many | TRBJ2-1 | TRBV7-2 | TGTGCCAGCAACGCATTAAGCGGGGGGTACGGTGAGCAGTTCTTC | CASNALSGGYGEQFF
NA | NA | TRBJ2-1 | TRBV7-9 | TGTGCCAGCAGCAGTGCTAACAACAATGAGCAGTTCTTC | CASSSANNNEQFF
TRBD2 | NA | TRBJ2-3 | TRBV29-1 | TGCAGCGCCGATAGCGGGAGGGCAGATACGCAGTATTTT | CSADSGRADTQYF
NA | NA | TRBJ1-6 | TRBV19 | TGTGCCAGTAGTATTGGTGGGGTTTCACCCCTCCACTTT | CASSIGGVSPLHF
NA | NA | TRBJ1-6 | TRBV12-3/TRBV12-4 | TGTGCCACCCTAAGAAACGGCAATTCACCCCTCCACTTT | CATLRNGNSPLHF
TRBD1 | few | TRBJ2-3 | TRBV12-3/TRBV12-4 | TGTGCCAGCAGTTTCGGGACAGGAGATACGCAGTATTTT | CASSFGTGDTQYF
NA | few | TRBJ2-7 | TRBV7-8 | TGTGCCAGCAGCTCCATCCAGGGCTACGAGCAGTACTTC | CASSSIQGYEQYF
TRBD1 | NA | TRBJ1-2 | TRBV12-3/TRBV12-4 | TGTGCCAGCAGCCCCGGGACAGGGGTGTATGGCTACACCTTC | CASSPGTGVYGYTF
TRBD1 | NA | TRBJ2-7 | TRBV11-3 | TGTGCCAGCAGCTTAGAGGACAGGCGCGAGCAGTACTTC | CASSLEDRREQYF
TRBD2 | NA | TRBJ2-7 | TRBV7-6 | TGTGCCAGCAGCCCAATAGCGGGAGCCTACGAGCAGTACTTC | CASSPIAGAYEQYF
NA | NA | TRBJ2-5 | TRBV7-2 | TGTGCCAGCAGCGTCAAGCTCAGCGCCTACACGGGCCAGTACTTC | CASSVKLSAYTGQYF
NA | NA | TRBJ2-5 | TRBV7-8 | TGTGCCAGCAATTCTTTTAGCCAAGAGACCCAGTACTTC | CASNSFSQETQYF
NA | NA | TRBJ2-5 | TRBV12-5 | TGTGCTATTGGCTTCCAAGAGACCCAGTACTTC | CAIGFQETQYF
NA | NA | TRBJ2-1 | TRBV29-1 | TGCAGCGCCGATACGGGACCGTCCTACAATGAGCAGTTCTTC | CSADTGPSYNEQFF
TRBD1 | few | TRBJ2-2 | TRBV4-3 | TGCGCCAGCAGCCACCGGGACAGCACCGGGGAGCTGTTTTTT | CASSHRDSTGELFF
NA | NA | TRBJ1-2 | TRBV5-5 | TGTGCCAGCAGCTTGTTGGAAGACTATGGCTACACCTTC | CASSLLEDYGYTF
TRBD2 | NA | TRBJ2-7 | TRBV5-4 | TGTGCCAGCAGCACACCGGGACTAGCGGGAGGAGTCGAGCAGTACTTC | CASSTPGLAGGVEQYF
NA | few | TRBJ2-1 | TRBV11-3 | TGTGCCAGCAGCTCCTCCGGGGGAAAGGAGCAGTTCTTC | CASSSSGGKEQFF
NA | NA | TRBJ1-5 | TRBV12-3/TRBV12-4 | TGTGCCAGCAGTCCGGGGGGAGGGTATCCCAATCAGCCCCAGCATTTT | CASSPGGGYPNQPQHF
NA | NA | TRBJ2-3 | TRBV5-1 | TGCGCCAGCAGCCCAAGCAGGTCCGGGTCGACAGATACGCAGTATTTT | CASSPSRSGSTDTQYF
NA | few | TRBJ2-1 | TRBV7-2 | TGTGCCAGCGGACCCGGAAGGGGGAAAATTTACAATGAGCAGTTCTTC | CASGPGRGKIYNEQFF
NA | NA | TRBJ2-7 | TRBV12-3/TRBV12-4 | TGTGCCAGCAGTTTATCCATAGCGGAAATAAACTACGAGCAGTACTTC | CASSLSIAEINYEQYF
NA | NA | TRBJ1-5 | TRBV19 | TGTGCCAGTGGTTCCCCGGGCCGTTCAAGGCAGCCCCAGCATTTT | CASGSPGRSRQPQHF
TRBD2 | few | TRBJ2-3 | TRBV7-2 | TGTGCCAGCAGCTTAGGGGCTAGCGGGGGTCGCACAGATACGCAGTATTTT | CASSLGASGGRTDTQYF
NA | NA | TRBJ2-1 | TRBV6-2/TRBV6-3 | TGTGCCAGCAGTGCGAGACTAGAGAAGGGCAATGACCAGTTCTTC | CASSARLEKGNDQFF
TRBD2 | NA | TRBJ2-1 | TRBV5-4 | TGTGCCAGCAGCTTACCCGGACTAGCGGGGACAGACAATGAGCAGTTCTTC | CASSLPGLAGTDNEQFF
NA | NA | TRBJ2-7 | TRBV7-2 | TGTGCCAGCAGCGCCGGGTATAGAGGGGAGCAGTACTTC | CASSAGYRGEQYF
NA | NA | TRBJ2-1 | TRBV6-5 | TGTGCCAGCAGTACCCAGGACGGTGAGCAGTTCTTC | CASSTQDGEQFF
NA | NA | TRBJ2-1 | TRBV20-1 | TGCAGTGCTTTTATGGGAGCGAGGAATGAGCAGTTCTTC | CSAFMGARNEQFF
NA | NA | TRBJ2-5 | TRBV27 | TGTGCCAGCAGCCCTCCCGGGAGAGTATGGGAGACCCAGTACTTC | CASSPPGRVWETQYF
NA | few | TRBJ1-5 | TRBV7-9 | TGTGCCAGCAGCCAGGGGACGATCGGGCAGCCCCAGCATTTT | CASSQGTIGQPQHF
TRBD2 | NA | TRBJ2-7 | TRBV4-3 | TGCGCCAGCAGCCAAGTATCAGGAGCGGGACCCCCCTACGAGCAGTACTTC | CASSQVSGAGPPYEQYF
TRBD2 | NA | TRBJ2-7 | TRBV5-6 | TGTGCCAGCAGCTGGGGACTAGCGGTCACGTCCTCCTACGAGCAGTACTTC | CASSWGLAVTSSYEQYF
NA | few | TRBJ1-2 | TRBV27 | TGTGCCAGCACCCGCACGGGGTGGGACTATGGCTACACCTTC | CASTRTGWDYGYTF
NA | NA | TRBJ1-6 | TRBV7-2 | TGTGCCAGCAGCTTAAGGGCAGGGTACGGTTCACCCCTCCACTTT | CASSLRAGYGSPLHF
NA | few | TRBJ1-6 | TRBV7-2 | TGTGCCAGCAGCGCTAGGGTGAATTCACCCCTCCACTTT | CASSARVNSPLHF
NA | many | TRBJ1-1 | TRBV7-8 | TGTGCCAGCAGCTTTGGGGGGGCAGGCACTGAAGCTTTCTTT | CASSFGGAGTEAFF
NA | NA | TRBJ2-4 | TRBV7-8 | TGTGCCAGCAGCTTGAATCCAGGGTTTATGACCAAAAACATTCAGTACTTC | CASSLNPGFMTKNIQYF
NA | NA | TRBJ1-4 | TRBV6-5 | TGTGCCAGCAGTCTGGACAGCGCTAATGAAAAACTGTTTTTT | CASSLDSANEKLFF
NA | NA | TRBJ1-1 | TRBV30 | TGTGCCTGGCAAGACAACCCGAACACTGAAGCTTTCTTT | CAWQDNPNTEAFF
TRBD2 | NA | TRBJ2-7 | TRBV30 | TGTGCCTGGAGTGTACTTGCGGGAGGTGTCGGCGAGCAGTACTTC | CAWSVLAGGVGEQYF
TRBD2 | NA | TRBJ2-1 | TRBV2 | TGTGCCAGCGGTTATGGCGGGAGTGAGCGTGGTGAGCAGTTCTTC | CASGYGGSERGEQFF